A single TCR beta chain is shown here with its context. The source of the sample is a study of T cell responses to AZD1222 COVID-19 vaccine. TCRdb's copy holds only in-frame clones and misses some; the assay was immunoSEQ multiplex PCR. The sample carries 55,000 to 85,000 clones, 84% recorded once. The germline CDR1 and CDR2 sequences are LNHDA and SQIVND (reference sequence). Between the trimmed V and J ends, which lost 5 bases and 4 bases, there was a span of 23 bases. The CDR3 has 17 residues. This receptor was identified in an adult in good health. This sequence joins TRBV19 and TRBJ1-2; possible D gene TRBD1, 6 bases. Sample: peripheral blood, taken on day 0 of AZD1222 vaccination. This chain's CDR3 is CASSPRLQGLSLYGYTF. In nucleotides, the CDR3 is TGTGCCAGTAGTCCCCGATTACAGGGCCTAAGCCTCTATGGCTACACCTTC.